Given below is one T cell receptor beta chain in context. Produced via immunoSEQ multiplex PCR; TCRdb's table is partial and in-frame only. The sample consists of around 35,000 clones, approximately 30% of them appearing once. As to treatment: randomized to nivolumab then ipilimumab (arm A) or the reverse (arm B). Patients had received no earlier DNA-damaging chemotherapy. CDR3 length: 13 residues. Trimming took 1 base from V and 0 from J, leaving 4 bases between them. The germline CDR1 and CDR2 sequences are SGDLS and YYNGEE. The data originate from a study of sequential checkpoint blockade in melanoma. About the study: After both sequences, patients received maintenance nivolumab. TCRbeta immunosequencing was performed on DNA from more than 75 pretreatment melanoma tumor samples.

The TCR comes from a human donor with melanoma. The chain couples TRBV9 to TRBJ1-1; no clear D gene. Material: tumor tissue (inferred from file names), obtained from a patient given nivolumab and ipilimumab in sequence. The DNA for the CDR3 is TGTGCCAGCAGCGTACTAATGAACACTGAAGCTTTCTTT. Its protein is CASSVLMNTEAFF.